Presented here are 2 T cell receptor beta chains from one specimen sequenced in a study of cytomegalovirus exposure and HLA in healthy donors. Vbeta (60) and Jbeta (13) primers were used in the PCR. Data came from immunoSEQ multiplex PCR; TCRdb stores just in-frame clones and leaves some out. The sample carries under 150,000 clones, 75% recorded once. Sequencing was carried out using PBMCs. These receptors all stem from a man aged 30-40 years in good health and CMV-seronegative.

This chain uses TRBV19 with TRBJ1-6; a possible D gene is TRBD1 (5 bases). V was clipped by 4 bases and J by 4 bases, with 11 bases between them. The CDR3 is made up of 15 amino acids. In germline, CDR1 is LNHDA, CDR2 SQIVND (reference sequence). CDR3 DNA: TGTGCCAGTAGTACCGCCGGGACTTATAATTCACCCCTCCACTTT. Its translation: CASSTAGTYNSPLHF.

The gene calls are TRBV7-9 and TRBJ2-5; 10 bases are a match to TRBD2. The V segment lost 3 bases and the J segment 4 bases; nucleotides outside the gene matches: 11. This CDR3 comprises 17 residues. Germline-derived CDR1 and CDR2 are SEHNR and FQNEAQ (reference sequence). CDR3 protein: CASSLDKERGGGETQYF. The CDR3 DNA sequence: TGTGCCAGCAGCTTGGACAAGGAGCGGGGGGGCGGAGAGACCCAGTACTTC.